This T cell receptor beta chain is from a study of blood T cells in healthy people across ages. Study at large: About one barcoded TCR beta cDNA was captured per two T cells.

Through a sample-barcoded 5' primer and a J-beta primer mix, a second PCR was run for 7 to 11 cycles. Tagging of each cDNA molecule was performed by a template-switch adaptor with 12 random nucleotides. In TCRdb, the 5' RACE reads were re-called with MiXCR into one record per CDR3 protein. Of about 600,000 distinct CDR3 sequences in the sample, roughly 43% were seen once. Germline V gives CDR1 SEHNR, CDR2 FQNEAQ (reference sequence). The CDR3 totals 16 residues. Trimming cost V 6 bases and J 3 bases; bases outside gene matches: 6. Study-wide points: A roughly linear age-dependent decrease characterized TCR beta diversity per million T cells.

A word on this clonotype: Its antigen is currently unknown.

The sequenced material came from blood. The chain employs TRBV7-9 and TRBJ2-3, with 13 bases fitting TRBD2. The TCR originated in an elderly man in good health. The DNA of the CDR3 is TGTGCCAGCAGGATAGGACTAGCGGGGGAGACAGATACGCAGTATTTT. Protein product: CASRIGLAGETDTQYF. Using reference TRBV7-9 and TRBJ2-3 for the parts outside the CDR3, the full variable domain is DTGVSQNPRHKITKRGQNVTFRCDPISEHNRLYWYRQTLGQGPEFLTYFQNEAQLEKSRLLSDRFSAERPKGSFSTLEIQRTEQGDSAMYLCASRIGLAGETDTQYFGPGTRLTVL.